These T cell receptor beta chains were read from a single sample in a study of T-cell memory formation after mild COVID-19. MiXCR, run by TCRdb on the 5' RACE reads, gives a single entry per CDR3 protein. The sample includes approximately 170,000 distinct CDR3 sequences, 10% to 15% of them seen just once. The sample comprised PBMCs or a T cell subset sorted from them (not recorded which). Receptors originate from a man aged 18 to 30 who had mild COVID-19 (a few samples of this study predate the infection). Cell type and time point are not known. Both conserved end residues are part of each CDR3. The D gene is left open where the match is weak. The size entry is marked missing in some rows and otherwise reads once, few, many or a size class.

J: TRBJ1-5; D: TRBD1; size: .; V: TRBV12-3/TRBV12-4; CDR3: CASKKRPAGQGADSNQPQHF; DNA: TGTGCCAGCAAAAAACGGCCCGCGGGACAGGGGGCCGATAGCAATCAGCCCCAGCATTTT
J: TRBJ2-7; D: TRBD1; size: .; V: TRBV3-1; CDR3: CASRGTGRAYEQYF; DNA: TGTGCCAGCAGGGGGACAGGGAGGGCCTACGAGCAGTACTTC
J: TRBJ2-3; D: .; size: .; V: TRBV7-9; CDR3: CASSLGSYTDTQYF; DNA: TGTGCCAGCAGCTTAGGTTCCTACACAGATACGCAGTATTTT
J: TRBJ2-5; D: TRBD2; size: .; V: TRBV28; CDR3: CASSFGLAGQETQYF; DNA: TGTGCCAGCAGTTTCGGACTAGCGGGACAAGAGACCCAGTACTTC
J: TRBJ2-4; D: .; size: .; V: TRBV5-1; CDR3: CASSLDNNIQYF; DNA: TGCGCCAGCAGCTTGGACAACAACATTCAGTACTTC
J: TRBJ1-5; D: .; size: many; V: TRBV7-9; CDR3: CATQRIDQPQHF; DNA: TGTGCCACCCAAAGGATAGATCAGCCCCAGCATTTT
J: TRBJ2-5; D: .; size: few; V: TRBV15; CDR3: CATSRGLGSETQYF; DNA: TGTGCCACCAGCAGGGGTCTGGGTTCAGAGACCCAGTACTTC
J: TRBJ2-3; D: TRBD2; size: few; V: TRBV11-2; CDR3: CASSGGLATDTQYF; DNA: TGTGCCAGCAGCGGCGGACTAGCAACAGATACGCAGTATTTT
J: TRBJ2-3; D: .; size: few; V: TRBV6-2/TRBV6-3; CDR3: CASKLGPTNTQYF; DNA: TGTGCCAGCAAGCTTGGCCCCACTAATACGCAGTATTTT
J: TRBJ1-3; D: TRBD1; size: few; V: TRBV4-2; CDR3: CASTPSWSPGGDAGNTIYF; DNA: TGTGCCAGCACCCCTTCTTGGTCACCAGGGGGTGACGCTGGAAACACCATATATTTT
J: TRBJ1-2; D: .; size: .; V: TRBV18; CDR3: CASSPAPSAHYGYTF; DNA: TGTGCCAGCTCACCAGCACCCAGTGCTCACTATGGCTACACCTTC
J: TRBJ1-1; D: .; size: many; V: TRBV3-1; CDR3: CASSLQDMNTEAFF; DNA: TGTGCCAGCAGCCTACAGGATATGAACACTGAAGCTTTCTTT
J: TRBJ2-2; D: .; size: few; V: TRBV10-3; CDR3: CAISERGRLTGELFF; DNA: TGTGCCATCAGTGAGAGGGGACGGTTAACCGGGGAGCTGTTTTTT
J: TRBJ1-2; D: .; size: .; V: TRBV10-3; CDR3: CAIKGVEGHGYTF; DNA: TGTGCCATCAAAGGGGTGGAGGGTCATGGCTACACCTTC
J: TRBJ2-7; D: .; size: .; V: TRBV20-1; CDR3: CSAQGRDEQYF; DNA: TGCAGTGCACAGGGAAGAGATGAGCAGTACTTC
J: TRBJ2-4; D: TRBD1; size: .; V: TRBV6-2/TRBV6-3; CDR3: CASSEQGSKNIQYF; DNA: TGTGCCAGCAGTGAACAGGGGTCCAAAAACATTCAGTACTTC
J: TRBJ1-6; D: .; size: few; V: TRBV10-3; CDR3: CAISELPRQGSNSPLHF; DNA: TGTGCCATCAGTGAGTTACCACGCCAGGGGTCGAATTCACCCCTCCACTTT
J: TRBJ1-1; D: .; size: .; V: TRBV24-1; CDR3: CATSDSSGVVTEAFF; DNA: TGTGCCACCAGTGATTCTTCAGGGGTGGTCACTGAAGCTTTCTTT
J: TRBJ2-3; D: TRBD2; size: many; V: TRBV12-3/TRBV12-4; CDR3: CASSIAGTLTDTQYF; DNA: TGTGCCAGCAGCATAGCGGGGACTCTCACCGATACGCAGTATTTT
J: TRBJ2-1; D: .; size: .; V: TRBV7-2; CDR3: CASSRGRVVSYNEQFF; DNA: TGTGCCAGCAGCCGGGGAAGGGTGGTCTCCTACAATGAGCAGTTCTTC
J: TRBJ2-7; D: TRBD1; size: .; V: TRBV6-2/TRBV6-3; CDR3: CASSYAYRDRGIYEQYF; DNA: TGTGCCAGCAGTTACGCCTACAGGGACAGGGGAATCTACGAGCAGTACTTC
J: TRBJ1-4; D: .; size: .; V: TRBV7-9; CDR3: CASSLLGGSDEKLFF; DNA: TGTGCCAGCAGCCTCTTAGGAGGGAGCGATGAAAAACTGTTTTTT
J: TRBJ1-3; D: .; size: few; V: TRBV27; CDR3: CASSLSPGNTIYF; DNA: TGTGCCAGCAGTTTATCTCCCGGAAACACCATATATTTT
J: TRBJ2-5; D: .; size: few; V: TRBV20-1; CDR3: CSARDPQGRVTQYF; DNA: TGCAGTGCTAGAGATCCCCAGGGGAGGGTGACCCAGTACTTC
J: TRBJ2-3; D: .; size: .; V: TRBV29-1; CDR3: CSVVGASSTDTQYF; DNA: TGCAGCGTTGTGGGGGCGTCTAGCACAGATACGCAGTATTTT
J: TRBJ2-5; D: TRBD2; size: few; V: TRBV7-9; CDR3: CASSTRTGRETQYF; DNA: TGTGCCAGCAGCACACGTACCGGGAGGGAGACCCAGTACTTC
J: TRBJ1-1; D: .; size: many; V: TRBV6-5; CDR3: CASSYWGGSAEAFF; DNA: TGTGCCAGCAGTTACTGGGGGGGCAGCGCTGAAGCTTTCTTT
J: TRBJ2-3; D: TRBD2; size: .; V: TRBV5-4; CDR3: CASSAGTSGVRTDTQYF; DNA: TGTGCCAGCAGCGCCGGGACTAGCGGGGTGAGGACAGATACGCAGTATTTT
J: TRBJ2-4; D: TRBD2; size: many; V: TRBV12-3/TRBV12-4; CDR3: CASGPGTSVQGIQYF; DNA: TGTGCCAGCGGCCCCGGGACTAGCGTACAGGGCATTCAGTACTTC
J: TRBJ2-5; D: .; size: .; V: TRBV24-1; CDR3: CATSEPSRRETQYF; DNA: TGTGCCACCAGTGAACCCAGTCGGCGAGAGACCCAGTACTTC
J: TRBJ2-1; D: TRBD2; size: few; V: TRBV7-3; CDR3: CASSTGGEQFF; DNA: TGTGCCAGCAGCACGGGGGGTGAGCAGTTCTTC
J: TRBJ2-5; D: .; size: .; V: TRBV3-1; CDR3: CASSTYSEETQYF; DNA: TGTGCCAGCAGCACCTACAGTGAGGAGACCCAGTACTTC
J: TRBJ2-5; D: .; size: .; V: TRBV5-1; CDR3: CASSLASYETQYF; DNA: TGCGCCAGCAGCTTGGCCTCTTATGAGACCCAGTACTTC
J: TRBJ2-2; D: TRBD2; size: few; V: TRBV7-2; CDR3: CASSFTSGITGELFF; DNA: TGTGCCAGCAGCTTTACTAGCGGGATCACCGGGGAGCTGTTTTTT
J: TRBJ2-2; D: TRBD1; size: few; V: TRBV4-1; CDR3: CASRPGQGGSGELFF; DNA: TGCGCCAGCAGACCCGGACAGGGGGGGTCCGGGGAGCTGTTTTTT
J: TRBJ2-6; D: .; size: .; V: TRBV18; CDR3: CASSPGLGAGANVLTF; DNA: TGTGCCAGCTCACCAGGTTTAGGGGCTGGGGCCAACGTCCTGACTTTC
J: TRBJ2-1; D: .; size: few; V: TRBV9; CDR3: CASSSDLPLYNEQFF; DNA: TGTGCCAGCAGCTCCGATCTCCCCCTTTACAATGAGCAGTTCTTC
J: TRBJ2-3; D: .; size: .; V: TRBV11-1; CDR3: CASSSRRQGTDTQYF; DNA: TGTGCCAGCAGCTCAAGGAGACAGGGCACAGATACGCAGTATTTT
J: TRBJ1-3; D: .; size: few; V: TRBV11-2; CDR3: CASSSTAPGNTIYF; DNA: TGTGCCAGCAGTTCGACCGCACCAGGAAACACCATATATTTT
J: TRBJ2-1; D: .; size: few; V: TRBV12-3/TRBV12-4; CDR3: CASKERLSSEQFF; DNA: TGTGCCAGCAAAGAGCGCTTGTCAAGTGAGCAGTTCTTC
J: TRBJ1-5; D: .; size: .; V: TRBV6-2/TRBV6-3; CDR3: CASQEGGRRNQPQHF; DNA: TGTGCCAGCCAAGAGGGGGGCCGGCGCAATCAGCCCCAGCATTTT
J: TRBJ2-4; D: TRBD1; size: .; V: TRBV25-1; CDR3: CASTINSGQKNIQYF; DNA: TGTGCCAGCACAATAAACTCGGGACAGAAAAACATTCAGTACTTC
J: TRBJ2-3; D: .; size: few; V: TRBV7-6; CDR3: CASGGVSQYF; DNA: TGTGCCAGCGGTGGGGTTTCGCAGTATTTT
J: TRBJ1-2; D: TRBD1; size: .; V: TRBV7-3; CDR3: CASSSGQGAQGYGYTF; DNA: TGTGCCAGCAGCTCAGGACAGGGGGCGCAGGGTTATGGCTACACCTTC
J: TRBJ1-1; D: .; size: few; V: TRBV7-9; CDR3: CASSLAGVAEAFF; DNA: TGTGCCAGCAGCTTAGCAGGGGTCGCTGAAGCTTTCTTT
J: TRBJ1-2; D: .; size: .; V: TRBV7-2; CDR3: CASSPREDYGYTF; DNA: TGTGCCAGCAGCCCCCGGGAAGACTATGGCTACACCTTC
J: TRBJ2-3; D: .; size: many; V: TRBV3-1; CDR3: CASSQDRHTQYF; DNA: TGTGCCAGCAGCCAAGATCGACATACGCAGTATTTT
J: TRBJ1-5; D: .; size: few; V: TRBV7-8; CDR3: CASSPSQSNQPQHF; DNA: TGTGCCAGCAGCCCATCCCAATCCAATCAGCCCCAGCATTTT
J: TRBJ2-5; D: .; size: .; V: TRBV9; CDR3: CASSVAYGGETQYF; DNA: TGTGCCAGCAGCGTAGCTTATGGGGGTGAGACCCAGTACTTC
J: TRBJ2-7; D: TRBD1; size: .; V: TRBV6-5; CDR3: CASSHQGTGTYEQYF; DNA: TGTGCCAGCAGTCACCAAGGGACAGGAACCTACGAGCAGTACTTC
J: TRBJ1-1; D: .; size: many; V: TRBV12-3/TRBV12-4; CDR3: CASKLDPRSTEAFF; DNA: TGTGCCAGCAAACTAGACCCCCGGAGCACTGAAGCTTTCTTT
J: TRBJ2-1; D: TRBD1; size: .; V: TRBV6-2/TRBV6-3; CDR3: CASGGYRGRAGSYNEQFF; DNA: TGTGCCAGCGGTGGATACAGGGGCCGTGCTGGGTCCTACAATGAGCAGTTCTTC
J: TRBJ1-5; D: .; size: .; V: TRBV7-2; CDR3: CASSTWPGPLNQPQHF; DNA: TGTGCCAGCAGCACCTGGCCGGGGCCCCTGAATCAGCCCCAGCATTTT